One sample yielded the 5 T cell receptor beta chains listed below, sequenced in a study of blood T cell repertoires in COVID-19. Assay: immunoSEQ multiplex PCR; the TCRdb copy retains only in-frame clones and omits some. The top ten clones hold roughly a tenth of a sample with about 98,000 clones, less than 85% of them seen once. Specimen: peripheral blood. These receptors all come from a man aged 65-85 years with active or convalescent COVID-19.

The rearrangement joins TRBV5-4 to TRBJ2-5; 9 bases match TRBD2. Germline-derived CDR1 and CDR2 are SGHNT and YYREEE (reference sequence). This CDR3 spans 18 amino acids. V was pared by 4 bases and J by 2 bases, with 15 bases of the junction left unmatched. The CDR3 DNA follows: TGTGCCAGCAGCCCCTCCGCGTGGCGGGGGGGAGGTCAAGAGACCCAGTACTTC. It codes for CASSPSAWRGGGQETQYF.

The J gene is TRBJ2-6, the V gene TRBV2, with D perhaps matching TRBD1 (5 bases). Per the germline V gene, CDR1 is SNHLY and CDR2 is FYNNEI. V dropped 6 bases and J dropped 3 bases, with 15 bases sitting between them. This CDR3 has 16 amino acids. The CDR3 region has the DNA TGTGCCAGCAGGGTAGAAGGGGATGATGGGGCCAACGTCCTGACTTTC. Its translation is CASRVEGDDGANVLTF.

The chain recombines TRBV5-6 with TRBJ1-2, with D possibly matching TRBD1 (5 bases). The CDR3 is 14 amino acids. The germline CDR1 and CDR2 sequences are SGHDT and YYEEEE. Trimming removed 0 bases from V and 3 bases from J, with 9 bases in between. This CDR3 reads CASSLDRTYYGYTF. The CDR3 nucleotides are TGTGCCAGCAGCTTGGACAGGACCTACTATGGCTACACCTTC.

The chain's CDR3 is CASSQRRRETQYF. CDR3 DNA: TGTGCCAGCAGCCAAAGAAGGAGGGAGACCCAGTACTTC. The rearrangement uses TRBV14 and TRBJ2-5, with TRBD2 as a possible D gene (5 bases). Trimming pared 2 bases from V and 5 bases from J, leaving 9 bases between. The CDR3 consists of 13 residues. Germline V CDR1 and CDR2: SGHDN, FVKESK.

The gene calls are TRBV2 and TRBJ2-5; possible D gene TRBD2, 5 bases. The V end lost 5 bases, the J end lost 5 bases, and 12 bases lay between the germline ends. The germline V gene encodes CDR1 SNHLY and CDR2 FYNNEI. The CDR3 contains 13 residues. The CDR3 region has the DNA TGTGCCAGCAGTACCCGACCGGGGGAGACCCAGTACTTC. Translated: CASSTRPGETQYF.